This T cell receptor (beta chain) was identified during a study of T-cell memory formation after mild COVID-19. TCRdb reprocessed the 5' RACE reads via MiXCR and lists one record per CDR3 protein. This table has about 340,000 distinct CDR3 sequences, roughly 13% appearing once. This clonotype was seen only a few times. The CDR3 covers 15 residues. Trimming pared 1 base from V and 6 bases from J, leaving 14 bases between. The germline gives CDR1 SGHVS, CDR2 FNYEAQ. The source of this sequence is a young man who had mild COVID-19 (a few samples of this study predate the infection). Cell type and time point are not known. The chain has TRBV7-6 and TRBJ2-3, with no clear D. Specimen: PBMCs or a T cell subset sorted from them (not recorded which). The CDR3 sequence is CASSLGVTAGDTQYF. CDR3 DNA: TGTGCCAGCAGCTTAGGAGTCACCGCCGGGGATACGCAGTATTTT.